Below, 7 T cell receptor beta chains from the same sample are listed, as sequenced in a study of T cells after yellow fever vaccination. TCRdb reprocessed the 5' RACE reads with MiXCR, giving one entry per CDR3 protein. The sample records tens of thousands of distinct CDR3 sequences, 3.5% to 5% being singletons. The source was CD8+ T cells sorted from PBMCs, collected 5 days after the yellow fever booster vaccination. The source is a man aged 25-40 years who received the YFV17D yellow fever vaccine.

This clonotype appeared many times. V gene TRBV28 combines with J gene TRBJ2-7; D ambiguous. V was trimmed by 3 bases and J by 3 bases, leaving 9 bases between them. Looked up from germline, CDR1 is MDHEN and CDR2 is SYDVKM. The CDR3 spans 13 residues. The CDR3 loop reads CASSLSLGYEQYF. In DNA, the CDR3 is TGTGCCAGCAGTTTGTCTCTTGGCTACGAGCAGTACTTC.

This clonotype has a count of ten or more. This rearrangement joins TRBV7-8 to TRBJ2-4, with no clear D. In germline, CDR1 is SGHVS, CDR2 FQNEAQ. Trimming left V 0 bases short and J 8 bases short, with 5 bases between. The CDR3 spans 12 residues. CDR3: CASSLASDIQYF. Written as DNA, the CDR3 is TGTGCCAGCAGCTTAGCGTCGGACATTCAGTACTTC.

This clonotype was counted between two and nine times. The rearrangement joins TRBV14 to TRBJ2-1; D may match TRBD1 or TRBD2 (5 bases each). This CDR3 has 16 amino acids. With 0 bases removed from V and 7 bases from J, the gap between germline ends came to 16 bases. CDR1 is SGHDN, CDR2 FVKESK, per germline. CDR3 sequence reads: CASSQDWGSSLNEQFF. For the CDR3, the DNA is TGTGCCAGCAGCCAAGATTGGGGCTCTAGCTTAAATGAGCAGTTCTTC.

V gene TRBV5-5 combines with J gene TRBJ2-1; 8 bases line up with TRBD1. The CDR3 covers 15 residues. Trimming at V came to 2 bases and at J to 3 bases, leaving 4 bases not matched to a gene. Germline CDR1 and CDR2: SGHKS and YYEKEE (reference sequence). The CDR3 reads CASSLPGQDYNEQFF. As DNA, the CDR3 is TGTGCCAGCAGCTTACCGGGACAGGACTACAATGAGCAGTTCTTC.

This clonotype was found many times. The rearrangement links TRBV4-2 to TRBJ2-7; a weak D match, TRBD2 (6 bases). Per the germline V gene, CDR1 is LGHNA and CDR2 is YNFKEQ. This CDR3 is 14 amino acids long. V lost 3 bases and J lost 3, with 12 bases in between. The CDR3 DNA reads as TGTGCCAGCAGCCAGGGGGACTCACACTACGAGCAGTACTTC. Residues: CASSQGDSHYEQYF.

This clonotype was counted many times. The V gene is TRBV20-1, the J gene TRBJ2-7; no firm D call. CDR1 and CDR2 (germline): DFQATT, SNEGSKA (reference sequence). The CDR3 spans 13 residues. V gave up 1 base and J gave up 3 bases, with 10 bases separating them. CDR3 DNA sequence: TGCAGTGCTAGAGGGGTCGGCGTCTACGAGCAGTACTTC. It codes for CSARGVGVYEQYF.

This clonotype was seen only a few times. The chain recombines TRBV4-1 with TRBJ2-1; the match to TRBD2 covers 12 bases. Germline CDR1 and CDR2: MGHRA and YSYEKL. Trimming cost V 6 bases and J 7 bases; bases outside gene matches: 7. The CDR3 sequence is 15 residues long. The DNA of the CDR3 is TGCGCCAGCAGTCTGACTAGCGGGAGTTGGAATGAGCAGTTCTTC. This codes for CASSLTSGSWNEQFF.